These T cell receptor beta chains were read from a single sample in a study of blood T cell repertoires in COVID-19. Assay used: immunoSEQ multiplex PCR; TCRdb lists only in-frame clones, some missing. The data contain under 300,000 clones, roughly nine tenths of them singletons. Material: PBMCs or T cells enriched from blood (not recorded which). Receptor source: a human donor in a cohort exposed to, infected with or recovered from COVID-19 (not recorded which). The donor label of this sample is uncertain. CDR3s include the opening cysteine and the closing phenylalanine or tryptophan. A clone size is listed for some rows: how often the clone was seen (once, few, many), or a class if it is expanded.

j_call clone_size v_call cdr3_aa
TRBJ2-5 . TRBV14 CASSLPQGRRETQYF
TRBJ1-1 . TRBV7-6 CASSFPQGQVSYTEAFF
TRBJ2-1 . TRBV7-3 CASSSGQLNEQFF
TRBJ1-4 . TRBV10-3 CAISDRGRGEKLFF
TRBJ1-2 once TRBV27 CASSHGADYGYTF
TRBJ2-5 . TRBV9 CASTPFGLVGETQYF
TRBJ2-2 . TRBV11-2 CASSFAGGPGELFF
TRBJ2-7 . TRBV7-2 CASSILRQGALREQYF
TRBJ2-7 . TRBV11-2 CASSLGSSYEQYF
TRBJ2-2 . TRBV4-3 CASSGRLAGGRTGELFF
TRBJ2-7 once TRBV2 CASSSGTGSSYEQYF
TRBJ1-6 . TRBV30 CAWTGELNSPLHF
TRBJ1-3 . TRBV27 CASTSGQGNTIYF
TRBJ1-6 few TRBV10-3 CAISESAGTGDNNSPLHF
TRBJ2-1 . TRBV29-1 CSVDREEVSDEQFF
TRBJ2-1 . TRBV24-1 CATSVNNEQFF
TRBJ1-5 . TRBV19 CASSMGRKPQHF
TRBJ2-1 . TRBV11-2 CASSSPPSSGGDNEQFF
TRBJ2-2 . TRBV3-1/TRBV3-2 CASSPGGTNTGELFF
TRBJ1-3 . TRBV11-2 CASARPRQRGLPSGNTIYF
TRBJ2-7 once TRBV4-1 CASSLLWTGLSYEQYF